This TCR beta chain was sequenced in a study of CD8+ T cells in alopecia areata (dated by TCRdb to the late 2010s). Background on the whole study: Treated patients were enrolled in an open-label pilot trial of oral tofacitinib, 5 to 10 mg twice daily, for moderate-to-severe alopecia areata. Tofacitinib was given for 6 to 18 months, followed by 6 months of follow-up off drug to assess delayed response and recurrence. In treated patients, disease severity was measured using the SALT score, which gives the percentage of scalp surface area affected. The study used high-throughput TCRbeta sequencing to examine T cell clonal expansion in alopecia areata, in both the C3H/HeJ mouse model and human patients. Scalp tissue and sorted CD4+ and CD8+ peripheral blood T cells from patchy and totalis/universalis alopecia areata patients and from healthy controls were covered by human TCRbeta sequencing. Biopsies were taken from tofacitinib-treated patients at baseline and again at 4 and 24 weeks into treatment, and several of those patients also had a later scalp biopsy. Clonality in the scalp was compared among normal scalp (n=4), patchy alopecia areata scalp (n=8), and alopecia totalis/universalis scalp (n=8). The RNA source kit depended on sample type: the PAXgene miRNA kit for fixed scalp, the miRNeasy kit for PBMCs, and the RNeasy kit for mouse skin. Amplification of TCRbeta CDR3 regions was done by immunoSEQ multiplex PCR using 35 Vbeta forward primers and 13 Jbeta reverse primers.

The library was generated by the immunoSEQ multiplex PCR assay. To provide template for TCR sequencing, every sample had RNA extracted and reverse transcribed into cDNA. First-strand cDNA was synthesized using SuperScript III with a 2:1 mix of oligo-dT and random hexamers. Amplification bias was assessed with a synthetic immune receptor repertoire, and residual bias was removed computationally. The authors' pipeline ran thus. After raw reads were preprocessed to remove errors, the CDR3 was defined following IMGT conventions as running from the conserved cysteine to phenylalanine. To get clonality, Shannon entropy was normalized by log2 of the number of productive unique TCRs and the result was subtracted from 1. Scalp TCRbeta sequences were cross-referenced with sorted blood CD4 and CD8 repertoires so that the CD4 or CD8 identity of scalp clones could be inferred. Not all clones reach the TCRdb copy of this immuneACCESS table, which keeps in-frame sequences only. Checked studies attribute under half of the gap to unresolved V genes and leave the rest unexplained. Clone size and V and J calls were adopted from that table, with D and trimming inferred from the DNA. Counted in this sample were about 42,000 clones; approximately 65% of them appeared once. About a fifth of the sample comes from the top ten.

Note on this clone: Its recognized antigen is unknown. One base away there is no much larger clone; base qualities are not given.

The germline V gene gives CDR1 as LGHNA and CDR2 as YSLEER. The CDR3 runs 16 amino acids, cysteine and phenylalanine included. Only CDR3 DNA remains: 48 bases, in frame from the first base. Here V drops 3 bases and J drops 4 bases, and the junction holds 8 bases not matched to any gene. Findings and caveats that apply to the study as a whole: Compared with mice, TCR sequences shared between patients were less clear, possibly partly because of HLA diversity across the patient population. Unlike mouse skin, where gammadelta T cells dominate, normal human skin contains resident alphabeta T cells that get sequenced too, which complicates analysis of the scalp TCR repertoire. Because the treated cohort was small and had only one nonresponder, larger studies are needed to examine links between baseline CD8+ expansion and response. Compared with normal scalp, lesional scalp, particularly in alopecia totalis/universalis, had higher clonality and more expanded CD8+ clones, which suggests antigenic drive. With tofacitinib, both scalp clonality and the number of expanded CD8+ clones among the top 100 scalp clones went down significantly. Many expanded lesional clones persisted in scalp and blood during tofacitinib treatment, which may partly explain relapse after stopping treatment.

The intended sense of this specimen's time point label: four to five weeks on oral tofacitinib. The label giving this sample's treatment or condition can be read as: oral pan-JAK inhibitor, 5-10 mg twice daily. Lesional scalp punch biopsies and peripheral blood were obtained from alopecia areata patients. PBMCs were isolated by density centrifugation and stained for CD3, CD4 and CD8, after which CD4+ and CD8+ T cells were sorted on a FACSAria. The chain is encoded by TRBV4-3 joined to TRBJ1-4; TRBD1 aligns with 7 central bases. This clonotype was sampled from a human donor with alopecia areata. This specimen consisted of CD8+ T cells sorted from blood, obtained at week 4, from a patient treated with tofacitinib. This receptor carries the CDR3 CASSQANDRVNEKLFF. Here is the DNA: TGCGCCAGCAGCCAGGCTAACGACAGGGTTAATGAAAAACTGTTTTTT.